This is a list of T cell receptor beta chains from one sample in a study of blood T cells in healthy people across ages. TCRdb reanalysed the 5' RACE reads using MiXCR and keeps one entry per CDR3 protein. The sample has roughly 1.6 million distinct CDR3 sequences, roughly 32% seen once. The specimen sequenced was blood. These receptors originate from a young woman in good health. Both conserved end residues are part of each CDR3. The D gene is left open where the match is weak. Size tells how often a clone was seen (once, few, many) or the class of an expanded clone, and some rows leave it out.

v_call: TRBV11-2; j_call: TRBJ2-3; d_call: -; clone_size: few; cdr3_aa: CASSLVAGSNTQYF; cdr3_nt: TGTGCCAGCAGCTTAGTGGCGGGGAGCAATACGCAGTATTTT
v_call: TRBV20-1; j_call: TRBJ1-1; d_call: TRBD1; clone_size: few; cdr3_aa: CSARQGAGMNTEAFF; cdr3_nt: TGCAGTGCAAGACAGGGGGCAGGAATGAACACTGAAGCTTTCTTT
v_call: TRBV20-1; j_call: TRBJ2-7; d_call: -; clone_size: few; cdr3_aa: CSAVVNIGSYEQYF; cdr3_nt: TGCAGTGCCGTCGTTAATATAGGGTCCTACGAGCAGTACTTC
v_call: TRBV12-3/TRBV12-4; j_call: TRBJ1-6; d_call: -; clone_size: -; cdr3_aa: CASSFKQGSPLHF; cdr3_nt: TGTGCCAGCAGTTTTAAACAGGGCTCACCCCTCCACTTT
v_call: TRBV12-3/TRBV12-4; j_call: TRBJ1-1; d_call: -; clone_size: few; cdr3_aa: CASSKYDSNTEAFF; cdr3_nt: TGTGCCAGCAGTAAGTACGACAGCAACACTGAAGCTTTCTTT
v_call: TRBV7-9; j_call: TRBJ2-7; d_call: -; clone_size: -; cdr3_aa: CASSLPRDSYEQYF; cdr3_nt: TGTGCCAGCAGCTTACCCAGGGATTCGTACGAGCAGTACTTC
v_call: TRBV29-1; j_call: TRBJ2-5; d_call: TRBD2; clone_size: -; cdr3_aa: CSVGGEETRYF; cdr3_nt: TGCAGCGTGGGGGGGGAAGAGACCCGGTACTTC
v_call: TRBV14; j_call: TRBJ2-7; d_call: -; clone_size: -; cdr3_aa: CASSAFETHSYEQYF; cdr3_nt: TGTGCCAGTTCTGCTTTCGAGACTCATTCCTACGAGCAGTACTTC
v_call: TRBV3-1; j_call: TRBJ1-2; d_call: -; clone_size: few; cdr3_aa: CASSQATGLGYGYTF; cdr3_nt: TGTGCCAGCAGCCAAGCTACCGGGCTGGGCTATGGCTACACCTTC
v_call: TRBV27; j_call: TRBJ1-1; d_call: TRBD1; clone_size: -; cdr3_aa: CASSEPTGGNTEAFF; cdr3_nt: TGTGCCAGCAGTGAACCGACAGGGGGCAACACTGAAGCTTTCTTT
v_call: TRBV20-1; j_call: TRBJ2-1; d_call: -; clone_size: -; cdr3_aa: CSATEDPNEQFF; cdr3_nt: TGCAGTGCTACTGAGGACCCGAATGAGCAGTTCTTC
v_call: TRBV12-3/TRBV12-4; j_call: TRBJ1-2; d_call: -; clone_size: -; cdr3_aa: CASSYRAAPLRSNYGYTF; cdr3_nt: TGTGCCAGCAGTTACCGGGCTGCGCCCTTAAGATCTAACTATGGCTACACCTTC
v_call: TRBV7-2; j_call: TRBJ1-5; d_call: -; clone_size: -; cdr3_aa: CASSLTGLDNQPQHF; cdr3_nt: TGTGCCAGCAGCTTAACAGGGCTGGACAATCAGCCCCAGCATTTT
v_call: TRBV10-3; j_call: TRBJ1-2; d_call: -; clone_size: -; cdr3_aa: CAIRRGDNYDYTF; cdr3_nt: TGTGCCATCAGGAGAGGGGATAACTATGACTACACCTTC